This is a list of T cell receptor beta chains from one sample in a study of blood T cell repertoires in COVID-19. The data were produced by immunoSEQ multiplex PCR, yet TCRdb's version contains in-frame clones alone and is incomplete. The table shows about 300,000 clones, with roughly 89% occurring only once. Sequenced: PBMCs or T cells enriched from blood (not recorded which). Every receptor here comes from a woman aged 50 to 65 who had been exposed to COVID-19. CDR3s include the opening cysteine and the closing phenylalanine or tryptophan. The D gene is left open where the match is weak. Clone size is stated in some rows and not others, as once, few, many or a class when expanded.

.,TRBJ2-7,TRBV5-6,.,CASSSIGGDSNRPYEQYF,TGTGCCAGCAGCTCCATAGGAGGGGACTCAAATCGCCCCTACGAGCAGTACTTC
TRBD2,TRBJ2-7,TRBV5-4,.,CASSFPRLAGGHEQYF,TGTGCCAGCAGCTTCCCCAGACTAGCGGGGGGGCACGAGCAGTACTTC
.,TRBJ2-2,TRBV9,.,CASSVGAGAGTGELFF,TGTGCCAGCAGCGTAGGTGCTGGGGCCGGCACCGGGGAGCTGTTTTTT
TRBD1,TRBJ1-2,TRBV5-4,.,CASSLGAGGVYGYTF,TGTGCCAGCAGCTTGGGGGCAGGGGGCGTCTATGGCTACACCTTC
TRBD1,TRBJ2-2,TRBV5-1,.,CASSRDRGYAGELFF,TGCGCCAGCAGCCGGGACAGGGGTTATGCCGGGGAGCTGTTTTTT
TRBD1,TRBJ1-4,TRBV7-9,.,CASSPTDRVEKLFF,TGTGCCAGCAGCCCCACCGACAGGGTCGAAAAACTGTTTTTT
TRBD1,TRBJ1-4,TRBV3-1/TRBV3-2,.,CASSPRDRDPEKLFF,TGTGCCAGCAGCCCCCGGGACAGGGACCCTGAAAAACTGTTTTTT
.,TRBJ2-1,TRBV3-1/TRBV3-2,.,CASSQGGTKQFF,TGTGCCAGCAGCCAAGGGGGGACAAAGCAGTTCTTC
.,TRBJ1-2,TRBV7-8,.,CASSLAFGQYNYGYTF,TGTGCCAGCAGCTTAGCGTTTGGACAATACAACTATGGCTACACCTTC
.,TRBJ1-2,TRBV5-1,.,CASSLEGVDGYTF,TGCGCCAGCAGCTTGGAAGGGGTGGATGGCTACACCTTC
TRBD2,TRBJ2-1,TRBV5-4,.,CASSSDGGKHNEQFF,TGTGCCAGCTCCTCCGACGGGGGGAAGCACAATGAGCAGTTCTTC
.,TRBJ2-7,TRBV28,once,CASSFGPRDYEQYF,TGTGCCAGCAGTTTCGGACCCAGGGACTACGAGCAGTACTTC
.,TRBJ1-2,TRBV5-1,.,CASSQWDIRGSGYTF,TGCGCCAGCAGCCAATGGGACATAAGGGGCAGTGGCTACACCTTC
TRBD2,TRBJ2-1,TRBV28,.,CASSSSGGPYNEQFF,TGTGCCAGCTCATCTAGCGGGGGACCCTACAATGAGCAGTTCTTC
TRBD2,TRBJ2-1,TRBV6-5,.,CASSWTSGDPYNEQFF,TGTGCCAGCAGTTGGACTAGCGGGGACCCTTACAATGAGCAGTTCTTC
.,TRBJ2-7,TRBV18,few,CASKAGTSGHEQYF,TGTGCCAGCAAAGCTGGGACATCGGGCCACGAGCAGTACTTC
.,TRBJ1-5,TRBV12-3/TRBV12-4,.,CASSFEGQPQHF,TGTGCCAGCAGTTTCGAGGGTCAGCCCCAGCATTTT
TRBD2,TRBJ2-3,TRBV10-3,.,CAISELISGGDTQYF,TGTGCCATCAGTGAGTTGATTAGCGGGGGGGATACGCAGTATTTT
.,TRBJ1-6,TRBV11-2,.,CASGPGNSPLHF,TGTGCCAGCGGGCCAGGGAATTCACCCCTCCACTTT
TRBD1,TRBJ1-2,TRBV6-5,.,CASSYGQGRTNYGYTF,TGTGCCAGCAGTTACGGACAGGGAAGAACTAACTATGGCTACACCTTC
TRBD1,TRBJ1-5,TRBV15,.,CATSVTGGPDQPQHF,TGTGCCACCAGCGTTACAGGGGGCCCGGATCAGCCCCAGCATTTT
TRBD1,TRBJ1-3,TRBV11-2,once,CASSSRTGVSGNTIYF,TGTGCCAGCAGCTCGCGGACAGGGGTCTCTGGAAACACCATATATTTT
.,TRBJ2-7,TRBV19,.,CASSPGTGPAEQYF,TGTGCCAGTAGTCCTGGGACTGGTCCGGCCGAGCAGTACTTC
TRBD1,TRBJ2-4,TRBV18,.,CASSPTGQQNIQYF,TGTGCCAGCTCACCAACGGGACAGCAAAACATTCAGTACTTC
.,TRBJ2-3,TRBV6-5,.,CASRGTWTDTQYF,TGTGCCAGCCGGGGAACATGGACAGATACGCAGTATTTT
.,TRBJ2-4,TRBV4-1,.,CASSQVPGGLAKNIQYF,TGCGCCAGCAGCCAAGTCCCCGGGGGTCTAGCCAAAAACATTCAGTACTTC
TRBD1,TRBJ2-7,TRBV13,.,CASSTSGQGMYEQYF,TGTGCCAGCAGCACGAGCGGACAGGGGATGTACGAGCAGTACTTC
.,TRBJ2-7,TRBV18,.,CASSPSTSRQQYF,TGTGCCAGCTCACCAAGCACTTCTCGCCAGCAGTACTTC